This entry lists 29 T cell receptor beta chains sequenced from one sample in a study of radiotherapy plus CTLA-4 blockade in lung cancer. Generated by immunoSEQ multiplex PCR, the TCRdb table keeps only in-frame clones and is missing some. The sample lists about 51,000 clones; around 79% were seen once. Sequencing used peripheral blood, obtained from a patient treated with radiotherapy plus ipilimumab. The receptors derive from a human donor with non-small cell lung cancer who had a complete response to radiotherapy plus ipilimumab.

V is TRBV7-2 and J is TRBJ1-5; 7 nucleotides match TRBD1. The CDR3 is 16 residues long. The germline V gene has CDR1 SGHTA and CDR2 FQGNSA. J was trimmed by 4 bases and V by 0 bases; bases with no gene match: 6. Here the CDR3 DNA reads TGTGCCAGCAGCTTAGCGTTTGACAGGGCAAATCAGCCCCAGCATTTT. The encoded protein is CASSLAFDRANQPQHF. The variable domain in full, completed from reference TRBV7-2 and TRBJ1-5, reads GAGVSQSPSNKVTEKGKDVELRCDPISGHTALYWYRQSLGQGLEFLIYFQGNSAPDKSGLPSDRFSAERTGGSVSTLTIQRTQQEDSAVYLCASSLAFDRANQPQHFGDGTRLSIL.

The J gene is TRBJ2-7, the V gene TRBV7-2; TRBD2 might be the D (5 bases). V lost 5 bases and J lost 9, with 17 bases in between. The CDR3 is made up of 13 amino acids. Germline assignment: CDR1 SGHTA and CDR2 FQGNSA. DNA of the CDR3: TGTGCCAGCAGCCCCCGCCGGGAAGAAGGGCAGTACTTC. Its protein product is CASSPRREEGQYF.

V gene TRBV7-8 combines with J gene TRBJ1-2, with D perhaps matching TRBD1 (6 bases). The CDR3 is 18 amino acids. Trimming shortened V by 2 bases and J by 5 bases, and 24 bases separated the two germline ends. Germline CDR1 SGHVS, CDR2 FQNEAQ. As DNA, the CDR3 is TGTGCCAGCAGCTTAACGCGGGGGCAAGGACTGATCGGATATGGCTACACCTTC. Translated, it gives CASSLTRGQGLIGYGYTF. Full variable domain (remainder filled in from reference TRBV7-8 and TRBJ1-2): GAGVSQSPRYKVAKRGQDVALRCDPISGHVSLFWYQQALGQGPEFLTYFQNEAQLDKSGLPSDRFFAERPEGSVSTLKIQRTQQEDSAVYLCASSLTRGQGLIGYGYTFGSGTRLTVV.

This clone was observed a few times. The chain employs TRBV4-3 and TRBJ2-2; 9 positions agree with TRBD2. The CDR3 runs to 16 residues. With V trimmed by 0 bases and J by 5 bases, 4 bases remained unmatched. Germline loops: CDR1 LGHNA, CDR2 YSLEER. CDR3 sequence reads: CASSQEAGGSTGELFF. As DNA, the CDR3 is TGCGCCAGCAGCCAAGAAGCGGGGGGTTCTACCGGGGAGCTGTTTTTT.

The rearrangement links TRBV7-9 to TRBJ1-1; D unclear. Germline V gene data show CDR1 as SEHNR and CDR2 as FQNEAQ (reference sequence). V lost 5 bases to trimming and J lost 5 bases, with 18 bases between them. The CDR3 contains 15 residues. The CDR3 nucleotides are TGTGCCAGCAGCCGAGCCCTGGGCGCCGTGACTGAAGCTTTCTTT. It codes for CASSRALGAVTEAFF.

The V and J genes are TRBV4-3 and TRBJ2-7, with a weak D call TRBD1 (5 bases). The CDR3 extends over 13 amino acids. The germline V gene encodes CDR1 LGHNA and CDR2 YSLEER. V was pared by 0 bases and J by 8 bases, with 11 bases between. In nucleotides, the CDR3 is TGCGCCAGCAGCCAAGAAACCAGGGATAAGCAGTACTTC. Its translation is CASSQETRDKQYF.

J is TRBJ2-3 and V is TRBV4-1; possibly TRBD1 for D (6 bases). In germline, CDR1 is MGHRA, CDR2 YSYEKL. V was pared by 0 bases and J by 3 bases, with 10 bases between. The CDR3 consists of 15 residues. Written as DNA, the CDR3 is TGCGCCAGCAGCCAAGAAGGCACAGGGACAGATACGCAGTATTTT. Protein sequence: CASSQEGTGTDTQYF.

The genes are TRBV5-1 and TRBJ2-2; 9 bases line up with TRBD1. The CDR3 covers 17 residues. The germline V gene encodes CDR1 SGHRS and CDR2 YFSETQ. The ends lost 0 bases at V and 5 bases at J; junction bases unmatched: 8. CDR3 bases: TGCGCCAGCAGCTTGGGTCTCGACAGGGGGTTTACCGGGGAGCTGTTTTTT. Translated: CASSLGLDRGFTGELFF. Combining the CDR3 with reference TRBV5-1 and TRBJ2-2 gives the whole variable domain KAGVTQTPRYLIKTRGQQVTLSCSPISGHRSVSWYQQTPGQGLQFLFEYFSETQRNKGNFPGRFSGRQFSNSRSEMNVSTLELGDSALYLCASSLGLDRGFTGELFFGEGSRLTVL.

The chain employs TRBV10-2 and TRBJ2-5, with 10 bases that match TRBD1. CDR3 length: 14 residues. V was pared by 6 bases and J by 4 bases, with 5 bases of the junction left unmatched. Germline V gene lookup returns CDR1 WSHSY and CDR2 SAAADI. The CDR3 reads CASRNDRGRETQYF. The CDR3 DNA reads TGCGCCAGCAGGAATGACAGGGGGCGAGAGACCCAGTACTTC.

The chain couples TRBV2 to TRBJ2-1; perhaps TRBD1 as D (6 bases). The CDR3 is made up of 15 amino acids. CDR1 is SNHLY, CDR2 FYNNEI, per germline. Trimming removed 1 base from V and 5 bases from J, with 12 bases in between. CDR3 sequence reads: CASSEEVEGDNEQFF. CDR3 bases: TGTGCCAGCAGTGAAGAGGTCGAGGGGGACAATGAGCAGTTCTTC.

The chain is built from TRBV18 and TRBJ1-4; TRBD1 agrees at 7 bases. The trim removed 3 bases at V and 3 bases at J, leaving 4 bases unmatched. This CDR3 spans 15 amino acids. Germline lookup yields CDR1 KGHSH and CDR2 LQKENI. The CDR3 loop reads CASSPRQGPNEKLFF. CDR3 sequence (DNA): TGTGCCAGCTCACCGAGACAGGGACCTAATGAAAAACTGTTTTTT. The full variable domain, in which reference TRBV18 and TRBJ1-4 provide the parts outside the CDR3, is NAGVMQNPRHLVRRRGQEARLRCSPMKGHSHVYWYRQLPEEGLKFMVYLQKENIIDESGMPKERFSAEFPKEGPSILRIQQVVRGDSAAYFCASSPRQGPNEKLFFGSGTQLSVL.

V gene TRBV2 combines with J gene TRBJ1-2; 7 bases are shared with TRBD1. The CDR3 loop spans 15 amino acids. V lost 2 bases to trimming and J lost 4 bases; unmatched junction nucleotides: 7. CDR1 is SNHLY, CDR2 FYNNEI, per germline. The CDR3 nucleotides read TGTGCCAGCAGTGAAAGGCAGGGGGTAGTCTATGGCTACACCTTC. Its protein product is CASSERQGVVYGYTF.

The chain uses TRBV6-1 and TRBJ2-3; 8 bases line up with TRBD2. The CDR3 is made up of 17 amino acids. The J segment lost 1 base and the V segment lost 4 bases, leaving 10 bases of the junction unmatched. In germline, CDR1 is MNHNS, CDR2 SASEGT. DNA of the CDR3: TGTGCCAGCAGTGGCCTGGCTAGCGGGCTGCGCACAGATACGCAGTATTTT. It specifies CASSGLASGLRTDTQYF.

About this clone itself: Other DNA sequences in the sample encode the same CDR3. The chain combines TRBV7-2 with TRBJ1-3; a weak D match, TRBD1 (6 bases). This CDR3 contains 17 residues. Per the germline V gene, CDR1 is SGHTA and CDR2 is FQGNSA. The V gene lost 0 bases and the J gene lost 6 bases, with 18 bases spanning the gap. CDR3 in amino acids: CASSLALTVRGKNTIYF. CDR3 in DNA: TGTGCCAGCAGCTTAGCGCTAACCGTCAGGGGCAAAAACACCATATATTTT.

This clone was observed a few times. The gene calls are TRBV13 and TRBJ2-5; no firm D call. The J call may be faulty, since TRBJ2-7 better matches the DNA end. CDR1 is PRHDT and CDR2 is FYEKMQ in the germline V gene (reference sequence). The CDR3 runs to 15 residues. The CDR3 DNA sequence: TGTGCCAGCAGCTCCACCCTCATTGAATCCTACGAGCAGTACTTC. Residues: CASSSTLIESYEQYF.

J is TRBJ1-1 and V is TRBV6-1; D gene uncertain. CDR1 and CDR2 (germline): MNHNS, SASEGT. CDR3 length: 13 amino acids. V was cut by 1 base and J by 3 bases, with 6 bases left in between. This chain's CDR3 is CASSEVPDTEAFF. CDR3 sequence (DNA): TGTGCCAGCAGTGAAGTTCCAGACACTGAAGCTTTCTTT.

This sequence joins TRBV19 and TRBJ1-2; TRBD1 agrees at 10 bases. This CDR3 is 16 amino acids long. The germline gives CDR1 LNHDA, CDR2 SQIVND (reference sequence). V shed 1 base and J 7 bases; nucleotides not matched to a gene: 9. CDR3 region: CASSIGVGQGRSGYTF. CDR3 sequence (DNA): TGTGCCAGTAGTATAGGGGTGGGACAGGGGCGATCTGGCTACACCTTC.

J is TRBJ1-6 and V is TRBV12-5, with 9 nucleotides matching TRBD1. Germline CDR1 LGHNT, CDR2 FRNRAP. This CDR3 contains 14 residues. V shed 7 bases and J 9 bases; nucleotides not matched to a gene: 7. CDR3 loop: CASVPDRGGSPLHF. The CDR3 DNA reads TGTGCTAGTGTCCCGGACAGGGGTGGTTCACCCCTCCACTTT.

V usage is TRBV7-8 and J usage is TRBJ1-1; the match to TRBD1 covers 10 bases. The CDR3 is 16 amino acids. Unmatched junction bases numbered 5, after V lost 4 bases and J lost 0 bases. The V gene's germline CDR1 is SGHVS and CDR2 FQNEAQ. CDR3 sequence reads: CASSSLGQGVNTEAFF. Here the CDR3 DNA reads TGTGCCAGCAGCTCCTTAGGACAGGGGGTGAACACTGAAGCTTTCTTT.

A single count supports this clone. This CDR3 reads CASSLLAGGNEQFF. The CDR3 DNA reads TGTGCCAGCAGTCTTCTAGCGGGAGGCAATGAGCAGTTCTTC. This chain connects TRBV5-4 to TRBJ2-1, with 11 bases fitting TRBD2. Germline-derived CDR1 and CDR2 are SGHNT and YYREEE (reference sequence). The CDR3 is 14 residues long. V lost 5 bases, J lost 6 bases, and 4 bases stayed unmatched. The entire variable domain, with the rest obtained from reference TRBV5-4 and TRBJ2-1, is as follows: ETGVTQSPTHLIKTRGQQVTLRCSSQSGHNTVSWYQQALGQGPQFIFQYYREEENGRGNFPPRFSGLQFPNYSSELNVNALELDDSALYLCASSLLAGGNEQFFGPGTRLTVL.

The chain is built from TRBV11-2 and TRBJ2-1; 7 positions agree with TRBD2. Germline V CDR1 and CDR2: SGHAT, FQNNGV. V was clipped by 4 bases and J by 9 bases; unmatched bases: 9. This CDR3 contains 14 residues. The CDR3 DNA follows: TGTGCCAGCAGCTCCATGCGGGAGCAGGGTGAGCAGTTCTTC. Protein: CASSSMREQGEQFF. Looking up the rest from reference TRBV11-2 and TRBJ2-1 gives the full variable domain: EAGVAQSPRYKIIEKRQSVAFWCNPISGHATLYWYQQILGQGPKLLIQFQNNGVVDDSQLPKDRFSAERLKGVDSTLKIQPAKLEDSAVYLCASSSMREQGEQFFGPGTRLTVL.

V usage is TRBV29-1 and J usage is TRBJ2-1; TRBD2 matches at 14 bases. The CDR3 contains 18 residues. Trimming at V came to 7 bases and at J to 1 base, leaving 12 bases not matched to a gene. Germline V gene sequence: CDR1 SQVTM, CDR2 ANQGSEA. Here the CDR3 reads CSAHVTSGRARSYNEQFF. The CDR3 DNA reads TGCAGCGCGCACGTGACTAGCGGGAGGGCCAGGTCCTACAATGAGCAGTTCTTC.

J is TRBJ2-2 and V is TRBV2, with 7 bases fitting TRBD1. The V and J ends lost 6 bases and 3 bases, in that order; junction bases with no gene match: 10. The germline CDR1 and CDR2 sequences are SNHLY and FYNNEI. This CDR3 spans 16 amino acids. The CDR3 nucleotides are TGTGCCAGCAGCCCGTTAGGGACAGTGGACACCGGGGAGCTGTTTTTT. Translation: CASSPLGTVDTGELFF.

The V call is TRBV19, the J call TRBJ1-3; 8 bases are shared with TRBD1. The CDR3 is made up of 15 amino acids. V shed 3 bases, J shed 2 bases, and the junction held 3 bases outside the gene matches. CDR1 and CDR2 from the germline V gene are LNHDA and SQIVND (reference sequence). Here the CDR3 DNA reads TGTGCCAGTAGTATGCCGGGACAGGCTGGAAACACCATATATTTT. Amino acid sequence: CASSMPGQAGNTIYF.

The gene calls are TRBV9 and TRBJ2-5; D unclear. Germline V gives CDR1 SGDLS, CDR2 YYNGEE. V was trimmed by 0 bases and J by 1 base, leaving 10 bases between them. The CDR3 has 15 amino acids. The CDR3 nucleotides are TGTGCCAGCAGCGTAGACGCTCAGTTCCAAGAGACCCAGTACTTC. It encodes CASSVDAQFQETQYF.

DNA for the CDR3: TGTGCCAGCAGCTTTGGGGGCAACTATGGCTACACCTTC. Encoded protein: CASSFGGNYGYTF. The chain joins TRBV7-6 to TRBJ1-2, with a weak D call TRBD1 (6 bases). Trimming cost V 3 bases and J 2 bases, with 7 bases left between them. Germline V gene sequence: CDR1 SGHVS, CDR2 FNYEAQ. The CDR3 spans 13 residues.

The chain couples TRBV7-2 to TRBJ2-7; no reliable D call. This CDR3 is built from 12 residues. Germline CDR1 and CDR2: SGHTA and FQGNSA. V was trimmed by 4 bases and J by 4 bases, leaving 8 bases between them. The CDR3 reads CASSSNSYEQYF. As DNA, the CDR3 is TGTGCCAGCAGCTCGAACTCTTACGAGCAGTACTTC.

This clone was recorded once. The rearrangement links TRBV10-3 to TRBJ2-7; possible D gene TRBD2, 5 bases. The CDR3 totals 17 residues. In germline, CDR1 is ENHRY, CDR2 SYGVKD. The V end lost 0 bases, the J end lost 3 bases, and 18 bases lay between the germline ends. The CDR3, as DNA: TGTGCCATCAGTGAGTCGATCGGGGTCGCAGCTAACTACGAGCAGTACTTC. Its translation is CAISESIGVAANYEQYF.

The chain joins TRBV11-2 to TRBJ1-1; D call uncertain. The germline CDR1 and CDR2 sequences are SGHAT and FQNNGV. V shed 1 base and J shed 2 bases, with 8 bases lying between them. The CDR3 spans 14 residues. The CDR3 reads CASSLVRDNTEAFF. The DNA for the CDR3 is TGTGCCAGCAGCTTAGTCCGGGATAACACTGAAGCTTTCTTT.